The present TCR beta chain was sequenced within a study of blood T cells in healthy people across ages. The germline V gene encodes CDR1 MNHNY and CDR2 SVGAGI (reference sequence). This CDR3 has 13 residues. With 5 bases removed from V and 1 base from J, the gap between germline ends came to 8 bases. About 9.6 milliliters of peripheral blood were drawn from each donor into EDTA-treated tubes. The sample holds one count of this clonotype. Then a second PCR, running about 6 to 12 cycles, was carried out with a sample-barcoded 5' primer and a J-beta primer mix. Every sample produced at least 3 million CDR3-containing paired-end reads. TCRdb reanalysed the 5' RACE reads using MiXCR and keeps one entry per CDR3 protein. This sample has 700,000 to 950,000 distinct CDR3 sequences, with about three fifths found just once.

The chain uses TRBV6-6 and TRBJ2-5; D unresolved. The receptor comes from a young man in good health. Source material: blood. The CDR3 sequence is CASSAQAQETQYF. CDR3 DNA sequence: TGTGCCAGCAGTGCCCAGGCCCAAGAGACCCAGTACTTC.